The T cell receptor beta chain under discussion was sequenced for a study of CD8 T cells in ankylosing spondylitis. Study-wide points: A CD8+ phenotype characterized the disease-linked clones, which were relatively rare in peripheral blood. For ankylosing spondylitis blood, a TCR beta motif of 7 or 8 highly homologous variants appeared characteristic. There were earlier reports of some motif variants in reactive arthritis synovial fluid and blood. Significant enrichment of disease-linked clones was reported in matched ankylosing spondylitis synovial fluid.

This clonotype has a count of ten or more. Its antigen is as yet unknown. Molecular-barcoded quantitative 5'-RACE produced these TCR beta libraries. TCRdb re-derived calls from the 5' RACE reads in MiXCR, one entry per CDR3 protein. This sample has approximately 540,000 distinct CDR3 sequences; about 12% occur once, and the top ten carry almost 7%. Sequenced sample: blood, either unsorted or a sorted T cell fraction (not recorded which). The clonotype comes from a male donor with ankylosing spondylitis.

The CDR3 sequence is CASQVRAHNEQFF. The CDR3 nucleotides read TGTGCCAGCCAAGTAAGGGCCCACAATGAGCAGTTCTTC. V usage is TRBV12-3 or TRBV12-4 and J usage is TRBJ2-1; D gene ambiguous. This CDR3 spans 13 amino acids. Trimming cost V 8 bases and J 5 bases, with 13 bases left between them.